The rows below give T cell receptor beta chains drawn from one sample of a study of control samples from healthy donors and cancer patients. Profiled with immunoSEQ multiplex PCR; TCRdb holds only in-frame clones, not every one. The sample holds 100,000 to 150,000 clones, roughly 90% seen once. What was sequenced was blood. The receptors come from a woman between 45 and 65 years old in good health. The CDR3 runs from the conserved cysteine through the conserved F or W. The order of the fields is V gene, clone size, J gene, D gene, CDR3 protein, CDR3 DNA. The D gene is left open where the match is weak. The size field is filled for only some rows; it gives once, few, many or a size class.

TRBV7-6	NA	TRBJ1-4	TRBD1	CASSPGGARNEKLFF	TGTGCCAGCAGCCCAGGGGGGGCACGCAATGAAAAACTGTTTTTT
TRBV5-1	NA	TRBJ2-3	NA	CASSQGQRISTDTQYF	TGCGCCAGCAGCCAAGGACAGAGAATTAGCACAGATACGCAGTATTTT
TRBV20-1	NA	TRBJ2-7	NA	CSGADTAEQYF	TGCAGTGGCGCGGACACAGCTGAGCAGTACTTC
TRBV10-1	NA	TRBJ1-1	NA	CASSRGGPNTEAFF	TGCGCCAGCAGCCGAGGGGGACCGAACACTGAAGCTTTCTTT
TRBV29-1	NA	TRBJ1-1	NA	CSVEGLNTEAFF	TGCAGCGTTGAGGGCCTGAACACTGAAGCTTTCTTT
TRBV5-1	NA	TRBJ2-1	TRBD1	CASSRGQEMGEQFF	TGCGCCAGCAGTCGTGGACAGGAAATGGGGGAGCAGTTCTTC
TRBV21-1	NA	TRBJ1-1	NA	CASPPGQGVGTEAFF	TGTGCCAGCCCTCCGGGACAGGGAGTAGGAACTGAAGCTTTCTTT
TRBV11-2	few	TRBJ1-2	NA	CASRPKGNYGYTF	TGTGCCAGCAGACCAAAGGGAAACTATGGCTACACCTTC
TRBV6-5	NA	TRBJ1-5	NA	CASIIDYRYNQPQHF	TGTGCCAGCATTATAGACTATCGATACAATCAGCCCCAGCATTTT
TRBV7-8	NA	TRBJ1-6	NA	CASSLAGQNSPLHF	TGTGCCAGCAGCTTAGCCGGACAGAATTCACCCCTCCACTTT
TRBV5-1	NA	TRBJ2-3	TRBD2	CASSVTSGGVSGTDTQYF	TGCGCCAGCAGCGTCACTAGCGGGGGGGTCTCTGGCACAGATACGCAGTATTTT
TRBV19	NA	TRBJ2-3	TRBD2	CASSRRTSGFTDTQYF	TGTGCCAGTAGTAGGCGGACTAGCGGCTTCACAGATACGCAGTATTTT
TRBV2	NA	TRBJ1-5	TRBD1	CASSIGQATGQPQHF	TGTGCCAGCAGTATCGGACAGGCTACAGGTCAGCCCCAGCATTTT
TRBV2	NA	TRBJ1-4	NA	CASSEWETLFF	TGTGCCAGCAGTGAATGGGAAACACTGTTTTTT
TRBV12-3/TRBV12-4	once	TRBJ1-1	NA	CASSWGISAEAFF	TGTGCCAGCAGTTGGGGTATATCGGCTGAAGCTTTCTTT
TRBV3-1/TRBV3-2	few	TRBJ2-3	NA	CASSQAMVVRTDTQYF	TGTGCCAGCAGCCAAGCCATGGTTGTTAGGACAGATACGCAGTATTTT
TRBV19	NA	TRBJ2-3	NA	CASSMDRTDTQYF	TGTGCCAGTAGTATGGACCGCACAGATACGCAGTATTTT
TRBV12-3/TRBV12-4	NA	TRBJ2-1	NA	CASSSLQGNEQFF	TGTGCCAGCAGTTCACTGCAGGGAAATGAGCAGTTCTTC
TRBV6-5	NA	TRBJ1-5	TRBD1	CASRTGQGHQPQHF	TGTGCCAGCAGAACAGGACAGGGCCATCAGCCCCAGCATTTT
TRBV30	NA	TRBJ1-2	NA	CAWSPGHTYGYTF	TGTGCCTGGAGCCCGGGACATACCTATGGCTACACCTTC
TRBV5-1	NA	TRBJ2-5	TRBD2	CASSPGLAGGLVVSETQYF	TGCGCCAGCAGCCCCGGACTAGCGGGGGGCCTGGTCGTTTCCGAGACCCAGTACTTC
TRBV5-1	NA	TRBJ1-2	TRBD1	CASSPGTASYGYTF	TGCGCCAGCAGCCCGGGGACAGCCTCTTATGGCTACACCTTC
TRBV7-9	NA	TRBJ2-5	TRBD2	CASKASGNQETQYF	TGTGCCAGCAAGGCTAGCGGGAATCAAGAGACCCAGTACTTC
TRBV11-1	NA	TRBJ2-1	NA	CASREAPSPVYNEQFF	TGTGCCAGCAGAGAGGCTCCTAGTCCCGTTTACAATGAGCAGTTCTTC
TRBV12-5	NA	TRBJ1-3	TRBD1	CASGLLPLGTEGRMLGGNTIYF	TGTGCTAGTGGTTTGTTGCCGCTGGGGACAGAGGGGCGTATGCTGGGTGGAAACACCATATATTTT
TRBV10-3	NA	TRBJ2-5	NA	CAISEGLRETQYF	TGTGCCATCAGTGAGGGACTACGAGAGACCCAGTACTTC
TRBV5-4	NA	TRBJ2-5	NA	CASSADQETQYF	TGTGCCAGCAGCGCCGACCAAGAGACCCAGTACTTC
TRBV5-6	NA	TRBJ1-2	NA	CASKRIGGYTF	TGTGCCAGCAAAAGAATCGGTGGCTACACCTTC
TRBV5-1	NA	TRBJ2-3	NA	CASSLNGQPDTDTQYF	TGCGCCAGCAGCCTTAACGGACAGCCCGACACAGATACGCAGTATTTT
TRBV12-3/TRBV12-4	NA	TRBJ1-2	NA	CASSSRYGYTF	TGTGCCAGCAGTTCACGGTATGGCTACACCTTC
TRBV18	NA	TRBJ2-2	NA	CASSPFGRGETGELFF	TGTGCCAGCTCACCTTTCGGACGGGGAGAGACCGGGGAGCTGTTTTTT
TRBV7-2	NA	TRBJ2-1	TRBD2	CASSLEGLAGTYNEQFF	TGTGCCAGCAGCTTAGAGGGACTAGCGGGTACCTACAATGAGCAGTTCTTC
TRBV6-2/TRBV6-3	NA	TRBJ2-3	NA	CASSPTGWGGDTQYF	TGTGCCAGCAGCCCCACGGGGTGGGGGGGCGATACGCAGTATTTT
TRBV18	NA	TRBJ1-2	NA	CASSPTEGGGYTF	TGTGCCAGCTCACCCACGGAGGGCGGTGGCTACACCTTC
TRBV5-1	NA	TRBJ1-4	NA	CASSFQGATNEKLFF	TGCGCCAGCAGCTTCCAGGGTGCAACTAATGAAAAACTGTTTTTT
TRBV28	NA	TRBJ2-2	NA	CASTPWTGRNTGELFF	TGTGCCAGCACTCCCTGGACGGGGAGGAACACCGGGGAGCTGTTTTTT
TRBV11-2	NA	TRBJ1-4	NA	CASRPRGMANEKLFF	TGTGCCAGCAGGCCTCGGGGGATGGCTAATGAAAAACTGTTTTTT
TRBV18	once	TRBJ2-3	TRBD2	CASSASGRVAANTQYF	TGTGCCAGCTCCGCGAGCGGGAGGGTGGCGGCAAATACGCAGTATTTT
TRBV9	NA	TRBJ2-2	NA	CASSVSARRIAGELFF	TGTGCCAGCAGCGTCTCGGCTAGGAGGATCGCCGGGGAGCTGTTTTTT
TRBV5-4	NA	TRBJ1-5	NA	CASSPNGVGQPQHF	TGTGCCAGCAGCCCTAACGGTGTCGGGCAGCCCCAGCATTTT
TRBV2	NA	TRBJ1-1	NA	CASSVGLNTEAFF	TGTGCCAGCAGTGTCGGGTTGAACACTGAAGCTTTCTTT
TRBV29-1	NA	TRBJ2-1	NA	CSVDKIERVYNEQFF	TGCAGCGTTGATAAAATTGAGCGGGTTTACAATGAGCAGTTCTTC